One T cell receptor beta chain is described in this entry. Which antigen it targets is not known. The input lacks base qualities; no much larger clone sits a single base away. Ophthalmopathy patients had moderately to severely active disease, with a Clinical Activity Score of 3 or more, a NOSPECS grade of 4 or more, and a disease duration of less than 3 months. Exclusion was applied to patients with uncontrolled infections, other autoimmune diseases, pregnancy or lactation. Diagnoses were established on the basis of clinical symptoms, serum thyroxine and TRAb, thyroid ultrasound, and orbital computed tomography. Ficoll-Paque density gradient centrifugation was used to isolate PBMCs from approximately 11 ml of fresh peripheral blood. Trizol reagent was used to extract total RNA, and RNA quality was then checked on an Agilent 2100 Bioanalyzer. This entry comes from a study of T cells in Graves' hyperthyroidism and ophthalmopathy (dated 2019 in TCRdb). Study-wide context: Peripheral blood was sampled at the time of initial diagnosis, prior to any treatment. An independent validation cohort of around 19 hyperthyroidism patients and 15 or so patients who later progressed to ophthalmopathy tested prospective prediction of ophthalmopathy. The 95 to 100 discovery patients were randomly split 7:3 into training and test sets. After blood sampling, hyperthyroidism patients were treated with methimazole at a starting dose of 30 mg daily, and ophthalmopathy patients were treated with high-dose intravenous methylprednisolone. According to the paper, TCR Vbeta CDR3 sequencing was carried out on some 130 peripheral blood samples, which came from 40 to 45 ophthalmopathy, under 80 hyperthyroidism and roughly 17 progressor patients. The study also compared thyroid tissue and blood T-cell repertoires from more than 5 Graves' hyperthyroidism patients. To identify distinguishing TCR V-J signatures, a discovery cohort of around 100 patients was used, comprising 40 to 45 with Graves' ophthalmopathy and under 60 with stable Graves' hyperthyroidism. General study outcomes and caveats: During validation, the model predicted progression to ophthalmopathy a median of approximately 6 months ahead of onset, with roughly 65% sensitivity and around 72% specificity. Blood samples also contained most of the expanded thyroid clonotypes (frequency above 0.001), which suggests that blood repertoires may reflect thyroid immune responses. Sample size was not statistically predetermined, and investigators were not blinded to group allocation. A 13 V-J signature model separated ophthalmopathy from stable hyperthyroidism, with about 90% sensitivity and roughly 82% specificity in cross-validation and 80%/75% in testing.

Including the terminal cysteine and phenylalanine, the CDR3 comprises 13 residues. Of all the DNA, just the CDR3 is kept, 39 bases in frame from base 1. Trimming at the junction amounts to 1 base on V and 6 bases on J, and the germline ends lie 10 bases apart. CDR1 and CDR2, per the germline V gene, are LGHNT and FRNRAP. Amplification of TCR beta CDR3 regions was carried out from RNA transcripts. The TCR CDR3 was subjected to a first round of RT-PCR using the HTBI primer set and the Qiagen OneStep RT-PCR kit. Libraries were constructed in a second round of multiplex PCR, after which size selection and purification were carried out. Libraries were sequenced paired-end with 100 bp reads on an Illumina HiSeq2000. For the original study's pipeline: SOAPnuke was used to process the raw data, removing reads that contained adapters or uncalled bases, had a mean Phred below 15, or lacked an exact match to the constant primer or identifier. High-quality paired reads were merged using COPE v1.2.5, and each unique nucleotide sequence was defined as a clonotype. MiTCR v1.1 was used to align clonotypes to the IMGT TRBV, TRBD and TRBJ reference segments. The analysis included only V-J combinations with a frequency above 0.0001, which together covered 98% to 99.2% of the repertoires. A TCS score was defined as the ratio of F50 (clonal expansion) to E x V (chaos), with BLOSUM62-based TCRdist applied between CDR3 peptides within each V-J. Welch's t-statistics and random forest reduced 450 to 600 V-J features to fewer than 15, which were used in a naive Bayes classifier (R e1071). In-frame beta chains were kept once TCRdb had trimmed the public reads at Q25 with fastp and called clones with MiXCR. Every distinct CDR3 protein forms one entry, paired with its most common genes and DNA. Clone size and V and J calls follow TCRdb, not the original study. This sample is represented by hundreds of thousands of distinct CDR3 sequences; nearly 20% of them were singletons. The ten largest clones represent roughly 50% of the sample.

The sequence is built from TRBV12-5 and TRBJ2-7; TRBD2 might be the D gene, on 6 matching bases. This TCR derives from a man aged 35 to 55 with Graves' ophthalmopathy. Input material: blood. Here the CDR3 is given as CASGLEMGGEQYF. The DNA sequence is TGTGCTAGTGGTTTGGAGATGGGGGGCGAGCAGTACTTC. With the rest looked up from the reference TRBV12-5 and TRBJ2-7 genes rather than sequenced, the full variable domain is DARVTQTPRHKVTEMGQEVTMRCQPILGHNTVFWYRQTMMQGLELLAYFRNRAPLDDSGMPKDRFSAEMPDATLATLKIQPSEPRDSAVYFCASGLEMGGEQYFGPGTRLTVT.